One sample yielded the 9 T cell receptor beta chains listed below, sequenced in a study of technical replicates of blood from several donors (dated by TCRdb to about 2017). Library preparation used the immunoSEQ multiplex PCR assay. Not all clones reach the TCRdb copy of this immuneACCESS table, which keeps in-frame sequences only. Checked studies attribute under half of the gap to unresolved V genes and leave the rest unexplained. The sample includes approximately 85,000 clones, with 90% to 95% observed a single time. In total, the top ten clones hold approximately 0.25% of the sample. The sequenced sample was T cells isolated from PBMCs. These receptors were taken from a human donor in good health.

The rearrangement joins TRBV4-1 to TRBJ1-1; no clear D gene. The germline V and J ends were trimmed by 4 bases and 1 base, with 7 bases remaining between them. CDR3 size: 13 residues. The germline V gene has CDR1 MGHRA and CDR2 YSYEKL. The CDR3 reads CASSPRENTEAFF. For the CDR3, the DNA is TGCGCCAGCAGCCCCCGGGAGAACACTGAAGCTTTCTTT.

The chain is built from TRBV11-3 and TRBJ2-1, with TRBD2 matching over 8 bases. The length of the CDR3 is 16 residues. With 2 bases clipped from V and 0 bases from J, the junction kept 3 bases outside the gene matches. CDR1 is SGHNT, CDR2 YENEEA, per germline. CDR3 sequence reads: CASSLTGGLSYNEQFF. The CDR3 DNA reads as TGTGCCAGCAGCTTAACGGGGGGGCTCTCCTACAATGAGCAGTTCTTC.

The V gene is TRBV7-9, the J gene TRBJ2-7; no reliable D call. V was cut by 2 bases and J by 2 bases, with 10 bases left in between. CDR3 size: 14 residues. Germline CDR1 reads SEHNR; CDR2 reads FQNEAQ (reference sequence). The chain's CDR3 is CASSLQEAPYEQYF. For the CDR3, the DNA is TGTGCCAGCAGCTTACAAGAGGCTCCCTACGAGCAGTACTTC.

The chain employs TRBV28 and TRBJ2-7, with a tentative D call TRBD2 (5 bases). This CDR3 comprises 14 residues. Germline CDR1 and CDR2: MDHEN and SYDVKM. The ends were cut back, 7 bases at V and 2 bases at J, with 15 bases in the middle. CDR3 sequence: CASTLRGSAYEQYF. The CDR3 DNA is TGTGCCAGCACCTTGAGAGGGTCCGCCTACGAGCAGTACTTC.

The chain combines TRBV27 with TRBJ2-1; a possible D gene is TRBD1 (6 bases). CDR1 is MNHEY and CDR2 is SMNVEV in the germline V gene (reference sequence). The CDR3 loop spans 15 amino acids. The V gene lost 2 bases and the J gene lost 9 bases, with 17 bases spanning the gap. In DNA form, the CDR3 reads TGTGCCAGCAGTTTAATCGGGCAGGGGACGTTTGAGCAGTTCTTC. Translation: CASSLIGQGTFEQFF.

The J gene is TRBJ2-5, the V gene TRBV6-1; perhaps TRBD1 as D (7 bases). Trimming took 4 bases from V and 1 from J, leaving 10 bases between them. The CDR3 length is 14 residues. CDR1 is MNHNS and CDR2 is SASEGT in the germline V gene. CDR3 sequence (DNA): TGTGCCAGCAGTGCGCAGGGGGGCCAAGAGACCCAGTACTTC. This gives the protein CASSAQGGQETQYF.

The chain is built from TRBV5-4 and TRBJ1-2, with TRBD1 matching 10 bases. The V and J ends lost 2 bases and 7 bases, in that order; junction bases with no gene match: 8. Germline CDR1 SGHNT, CDR2 YYREEE (reference sequence). The CDR3 consists of 15 residues. The CDR3 DNA reads TGTGCCAGCAGCTTTTCGAGACAGGGGGCTGGTGGCTACACCTTC. It codes for CASSFSRQGAGGYTF.

V is TRBV28 and J is TRBJ2-3, with D maybe TRBD1 (5 bases). This CDR3 is 14 amino acids long. V was trimmed by 3 bases and J by 5 bases, leaving 12 bases between them. From germline, CDR1 is MDHEN and CDR2 SYDVKM. Here the CDR3 DNA reads TGTGCCAGCAGTTTCAGGGTTCCCTTAGATACGCAGTATTTT. As protein: CASSFRVPLDTQYF.

The chain uses TRBV29-1 and TRBJ2-3; no clear D. The V gene lost 5 bases and the J gene lost 0 bases, with 12 bases spanning the gap. This CDR3 spans 14 amino acids. The V gene's germline CDR1 is SQVTM and CDR2 ANQGSEA. The DNA of the CDR3 is TGCAGCGTTTGTAGATCCCCTAGCACAGATACGCAGTATTTT. Its protein product is CSVCRSPSTDTQYF.